A selection of T cell receptor beta chains follows, all from one sample in a study of technical replicates of blood from several donors. Measured with immunoSEQ multiplex PCR; TCRdb has only the in-frame clones, and not every one. Of some 74,000 clones in the sample, 89% were seen once. Sample: T cells isolated from PBMCs. The origin of the receptors is a human donor in good health. Both conserved end residues are part of each CDR3. A D gene is named only where the DNA matches it firmly. Expanded clones get a size class; other rows say once, few or many, or leave the size out.

-	once	TRBJ2-7	TRBV21-1	CASSTGTGLILYEQYF	TGTGCCAGCAGCACCGGGACAGGGTTGATCCTTTACGAGCAGTACTTC
-	-	TRBJ1-1	TRBV6-5	CASSVGASPQAFF	TGTGCCAGCAGTGTGGGGGCCTCTCCCCAAGCTTTCTTT
-	-	TRBJ1-1	TRBV2	CASRTGTPEAFF	TGTGCCAGCAGGACAGGCACCCCTGAAGCTTTCTTT
-	-	TRBJ1-1	TRBV14	CASSQDISGYTEAFF	TGTGCCAGCAGCCAAGATATATCGGGGTACACTGAAGCTTTCTTT
TRBD2	-	TRBJ2-2	TRBV11-3	CASRHGTSGSAGELFF	TGTGCCAGCAGACATGGGACTAGCGGGAGCGCCGGGGAGCTGTTTTTT
-	-	TRBJ1-1	TRBV7-9	CASSINQGRNTEAFF	TGTGCCAGCAGCATCAACCAGGGCAGGAACACTGAAGCTTTCTTT
TRBD1	medium-sized	TRBJ1-1	TRBV19	CASSIGQGALYTEAFF	TGTGCCAGTAGTATAGGACAGGGGGCATTATACACTGAAGCTTTCTTT
-	-	TRBJ2-5	TRBV27	CASSLVLRETQYF	TGTGCCAGCAGTTTGGTTCTGCGGGAGACCCAGTACTTC
-	-	TRBJ1-1	TRBV18	CASSPPNVGGMNTEAFF	TGTGCCAGCTCACCACCTAATGTTGGGGGGATGAACACTGAAGCTTTCTTT
-	-	TRBJ2-3	TRBV5-1	CASAEQGDTQYF	TGCGCCAGCGCGGAACAGGGAGATACGCAGTATTTT
TRBD1	-	TRBJ2-7	TRBV5-4	CASSKGQRTYEQYF	TGTGCCAGCAGCAAGGGACAGCGGACCTACGAGCAGTACTTC
TRBD1	-	TRBJ1-2	TRBV11-3	CASRPGQNYGYTF	TGTGCCAGCAGACCGGGACAGAACTATGGCTACACCTTC
-	-	TRBJ2-7	TRBV5-8	CASTRGREAFSYEQYF	TGTGCCAGCACCAGAGGCCGTGAGGCTTTCTCCTACGAGCAGTACTTC
TRBD2	few	TRBJ2-1	TRBV30	CAWRLSSGSYNEQFF	TGTGCCTGGAGGCTTTCTAGCGGCTCCTACAATGAGCAGTTCTTC
TRBD1	-	TRBJ1-2	TRBV5-4	CASSLTGGDGGYTF	TGTGCCAGCAGCTTGACAGGGGGCGATGGTGGCTACACCTTC
-	-	TRBJ1-1	TRBV2	CASSLQQRNTEAFF	TGTGCCAGCAGCCTACAGCAAAGGAACACTGAAGCTTTCTTT
-	-	TRBJ2-2	TRBV2	CASTRVNTGELFF	TGTGCCAGCACGCGGGTGAACACCGGGGAGCTGTTTTTT
-	-	TRBJ1-1	TRBV7-2	CASSPLGGRTEAFF	TGTGCCAGCAGCCCCCTCGGGGGGAGGACTGAAGCTTTCTTT
TRBD1	once	TRBJ2-3	TRBV7-2	CASSRDRYTDTQYF	TGTGCCAGCAGCCGGGACAGATACACAGATACGCAGTATTTT
-	-	TRBJ2-7	TRBV9	CASSVAGRSGSEQYF	TGTGCCAGCAGCGTAGCTGGTAGATCTGGGAGCGAGCAGTACTTC
-	-	TRBJ1-1	TRBV27	CASSLNGDTEAFF	TGTGCCAGCAGTTTAAACGGGGACACTGAAGCTTTCTTT